A single sample is the source of the 2 T cell receptor beta chains below, sequenced in a study of prognosis after radiotherapy for stage I lung cancer. The TCR beta CDR3 region was amplified from genomic DNA, with two rounds of multiplex PCR being used for the amplification. First-round PCR amplification was performed with primers specific to each TRBV and TRBJ gene. Via MiXCR, TCRdb re-called the multiplex PCR reads, giving one row per CDR3 protein. The repertoire holds over 50,000 distinct CDR3 sequences, with approximately 30% as singletons. The material was PBMCs, obtained before or after stereotactic body radiation therapy (not recorded which). These receptors were obtained from a donor aged 50 or older with non-small cell lung cancer.

In this sample, this clonotype turned up many times. The J gene is TRBJ2-1, the V gene TRBV19, with TRBD2 matching over 8 bases. Germline CDR1 LNHDA, CDR2 SQIVND (reference sequence). This CDR3 spans 16 amino acids. Trimming at V came to 7 bases and at J to 2 bases, leaving 10 bases not matched to a gene. CDR3 in amino acids: CASKDSGTRAYNEQFF. For the CDR3, the DNA is TGTGCCAGTAAGGATTCCGGGACTAGGGCCTACAATGAGCAGTTCTTC.

To note about this clonotype: This likely reflects a read error, since a far larger clone is one base away. The CDR3 nucleotides read TGTGCCAGCAGACAGTGGGCGCAAACTGAAGCTTTCTTT. It encodes CASRQWAQTEAFF. The chain recombines TRBV6-5 with TRBJ1-1; D unresolved. The CDR3 has 13 residues. Trimming pared 6 bases from V and 5 bases from J, leaving 13 bases between. Looked up from germline, CDR1 is MNHEY and CDR2 is SVGAGI.